Detailed here is one TCR beta chain. TCRdb's copy holds only in-frame clones and misses some; the assay was immunoSEQ multiplex PCR. The data hold about 240,000 clones, with roughly 83% observed a single time. V dropped 10 bases and J dropped 8 bases, with 21 bases sitting between them. CDR3 length: 14 residues. Germline V gene lookup returns CDR1 ENHRY and CDR2 SYGVKD. The data derive from a study of blood T cell repertoires in COVID-19. Material: peripheral blood. This chain links TRBV10-3 with TRBJ2-1; D gene ambiguous. This sequence originates from a woman older than 75 with acute or convalescent COVID-19. The CDR3 DNA sequence: TGTGCCACTCAACGCGGTGCCTTACATGATGAGCAGTTCTTC. As protein: CATQRGALHDEQFF.